The clone carrying this T cell receptor beta chain was recorded many times. An end of the junction differs from the germline gene, which may be a read error. The data belong to a study of T cells of healthy individuals. TCRdb redid the calling of the 5' RACE reads with MiXCR, one entry per CDR3 protein. The sample consists of about 96,000 distinct CDR3 sequences, under 20% of them appearing once. The germline V gene encodes CDR1 SSHAT and CDR2 FNYEAQ (reference sequence). This CDR3 is 14 amino acids long. The sequence came from a human donor in good health. V gene TRBV7-7 combines with J gene TRBJ2-5; D perhaps matches TRBD2 (6 bases). The DNA for the CDR3 is TGTGCTAGCAGCTTTGGAGGGAGCCAAGAGACCCAGTACTTC. This encodes CASSFGGSQETQYF.